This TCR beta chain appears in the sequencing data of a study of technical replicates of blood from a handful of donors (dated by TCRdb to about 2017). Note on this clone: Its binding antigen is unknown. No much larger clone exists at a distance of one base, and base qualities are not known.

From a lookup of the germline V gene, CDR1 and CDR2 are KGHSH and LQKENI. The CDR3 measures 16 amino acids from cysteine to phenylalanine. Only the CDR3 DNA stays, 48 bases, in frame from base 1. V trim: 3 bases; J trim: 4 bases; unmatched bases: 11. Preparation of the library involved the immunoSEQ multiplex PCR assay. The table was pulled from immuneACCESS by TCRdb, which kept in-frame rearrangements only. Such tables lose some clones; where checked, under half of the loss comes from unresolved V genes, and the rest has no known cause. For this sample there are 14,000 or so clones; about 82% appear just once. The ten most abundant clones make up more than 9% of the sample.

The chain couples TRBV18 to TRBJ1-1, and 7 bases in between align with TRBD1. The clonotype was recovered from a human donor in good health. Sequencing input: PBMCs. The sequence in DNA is TGTGCCAGCTCACCGTTTTCGGACAGGTCGGGCACTGAAGCTTTCTTT. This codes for CASSPFSDRSGTEAFF.